The 18 T cell receptor beta chains in this list originate from one sample, sequenced in a study of vaccination effects on CD4 cells after COVID-19 (dated by TCRdb to the early 2020s). The antigens for these receptors are not known. Libraries came from the immunoSEQ multiplex PCR assay. Not all clones reach the TCRdb copy of this immuneACCESS table, which keeps in-frame sequences only. Checked studies attribute under half of the gap to unresolved V genes and leave the rest unexplained. The sample table lists approximately 30,000 clones, approximately 70% of them with a count of one. 25% to 30% of the sample belongs to the ten largest clones. In the ViraFEST assay, PBMC were stimulated with viral peptide pools, and TCR sequencing was then used to find antigen-specific CD4+ T cell clonotypes based on their expansion. After less than eleven days of culture, CD4+ T cells were isolated with the EasySep CD4+ T cell isolation kit. Convalescent patients had PCR-confirmed SARS-CoV-2 infection between March and December 2020, before Alpha, Beta and Delta variants emerged in the United States.

The specimen comprised CD4+ T cells from PBMCs cultured with a peptide pool, sampled before COVID-19 vaccination. These receptor sequences come from a human donor who had a prior SARS-CoV-2 infection.

This chain's CDR3 is CASSDSLGTEAFF. The CDR3 region has the DNA TGTGCCAGCTCGGACTCTCTGGGCACTGAAGCTTTCTTT. The chain is built from TRBV18 and TRBJ1-1; no reliable D call. From germline, CDR1 is KGHSH and CDR2 LQKENI. The ends were cut back, 6 bases at V and 4 bases at J, with 12 bases in the middle. CDR3 size: 13 residues.

The chain has TRBV2 and TRBJ2-1; no definite D call. V was shortened by 9 bases and J by 8 bases, with 17 bases between the two germline ends. This CDR3 is 13 amino acids long. CDR1 and CDR2 from the germline V gene are SNHLY and FYNNEI. This chain's CDR3 is CASRGEVGHEQFF. CDR3 coding DNA: TGTGCCAGTAGAGGTGAAGTCGGGCATGAGCAGTTCTTC.

This clone was seen once. The chain couples TRBV6-2 or TRBV6-3 to TRBJ2-3; the D gene is possibly TRBD1 (6 bases). V gave up 2 bases and J gave up 1 base, with 16 bases separating them. CDR1 is MNHEY and CDR2 is SVGEGT in the germline V gene. CDR3 size: 17 residues. The CDR3 reads CASSYDLLGHRTDTQYF. The CDR3 coding sequence is TGTGCCAGCAGTTACGATTTGTTGGGACACCGCACAGATACGCAGTATTTT.

This sequence joins TRBV5-4 and TRBJ2-2, with D maybe TRBD2 (5 bases). CDR3 length: 15 amino acids. V lost 0 bases, J lost 4 bases, and 10 bases lay in between. Germline-derived CDR1 and CDR2 are SGHNT and YYREEE (reference sequence). Written as DNA, the CDR3 is TGTGCCAGCAGCTTGGGAGGGTTTGGCACCGGGGAGCTGTTTTTT. Translated, it gives CASSLGGFGTGELFF.

The chain uses TRBV27 and TRBJ1-2; D gene ambiguous. V dropped 4 bases and J dropped 1 base, with 7 bases sitting between them. Germline V gene data show CDR1 as MNHEY and CDR2 as SMNVEV (reference sequence). This CDR3 is built from 13 residues. CDR3 region: CASSSGNNYGYTF. The CDR3 coding sequence is TGTGCCAGCAGTTCCGGCAATAACTATGGCTACACCTTC.

The rearrangement links TRBV30 to TRBJ1-2; unclear D gene. CDR1 and CDR2 (germline): GTSNPN, SVGIG (reference sequence). The V end lost 1 base, the J end lost 0 bases, and 15 bases lay between the germline ends. The CDR3 spans 16 residues. CDR3 loop: CAWSAARMRPNYGYTF. CDR3 nucleotides: TGTGCCTGGAGTGCAGCCAGAATGCGACCTAACTATGGCTACACCTTC.

This clone was observed a few times. The V call is TRBV28, the J call TRBJ2-7, with 10 nucleotides matching TRBD2. The CDR3 runs to 14 residues. J gave up 6 bases and V 8 bases, and 10 bases lay outside the gene matches. Germline CDR1 reads MDHEN; CDR2 reads SYDVKM. The CDR3 region is CASLVLAGESEQYF. Written as DNA, the CDR3 is TGTGCCAGCCTCGTCCTAGCGGGAGAGTCCGAGCAGTACTTC. Full variable domain (missing parts from reference TRBV28 and TRBJ2-7): DVKVTQSSRYLVKRTGEKVFLECVQDMDHENMFWYRQDPGLGLRLIYFSYDVKMKEKGDIPEGYSVSREKKERFSLILESASTNQTSMYLCASLVLAGESEQYFGPGTRLTVT.

The V and J genes are TRBV5-1 and TRBJ2-5; D call uncertain. Germline V gives CDR1 SGHRS, CDR2 YFSETQ. This CDR3 region has 15 residues. Trimming removed 0 bases from V and 3 bases from J, with 12 bases in between. The CDR3 DNA reads TGCGCCAGCAGCTTGGGTGTGGTAGAAAAAGAGACCCAGTACTTC. Encoded protein: CASSLGVVEKETQYF.

The V and J genes are TRBV19 and TRBJ1-3; perhaps TRBD1 as D (6 bases). The CDR3 sequence is 15 residues long. V was shortened by 5 bases and J by 0 bases, with 11 bases between the two germline ends. The germline CDR1 and CDR2 sequences are LNHDA and SQIVND (reference sequence). CDR3 DNA sequence: TGTGCCAGTAGTCGAACAGGGATCTCTGGAAACACCATATATTTT. Protein sequence: CASSRTGISGNTIYF.

The chain recombines TRBV4-2 with TRBJ2-6, with 7 bases aligning to TRBD1. CDR3 length: 20 amino acids. Germline lookup yields CDR1 LGHNA and CDR2 YNFKEQ. With V trimmed by 0 bases and J by 4 bases, 15 bases remained unmatched. The chain's CDR3 is CASSQERLGRGNSGANVLTF. In nucleotides, the CDR3 is TGTGCCAGCAGCCAAGAAAGGTTGGGCAGGGGGAACTCCGGGGCCAACGTCCTGACTTTC.

The chain has TRBV11-2 and TRBJ2-1, with D perhaps TRBD2 (5 bases). Trimming took 3 bases from V and 9 from J, leaving 12 bases between them. In germline, CDR1 is SGHAT, CDR2 FQNNGV. CDR3 size: 13 residues. DNA for the CDR3: TGTGCCAGCAGCTTTCGGACTCCTGGTGAGCAGTTCTTC. Its translation is CASSFRTPGEQFF.

This clone showed up just once. The V and J genes are TRBV15 and TRBJ2-3, with D possibly being TRBD2 (5 bases). The ends were cut back, 2 bases at V and 4 bases at J, with 22 bases in the middle. The germline gives CDR1 LNHNV, CDR2 YYDKDF (reference sequence). The CDR3 covers 18 residues. CDR3 region: CATSRKERRDHPSDTQYF. The CDR3 nucleotides are TGTGCCACCAGCAGAAAGGAACGCCGGGATCACCCGTCAGATACGCAGTATTTT.

The chain links TRBV30 to TRBJ1-1, with D maybe TRBD1 (5 bases). The CDR3 extends over 12 amino acids. The V gene lost 8 bases and the J gene lost 5 bases, with 15 bases spanning the gap. Germline V gene data show CDR1 as GTSNPN and CDR2 as SVGIG (reference sequence). CDR3 sequence (DNA): TGTGCCGGGGGACGGTCGGGGACTGAAGCTTTCTTT. It translates to CAGGRSGTEAFF.

The chain is built from TRBV12-3 or TRBV12-4 and TRBJ2-2; a possible D gene is TRBD1 (5 bases). V lost 5 bases and J 1 base, leaving 5 bases between the germline ends. There are 13 residues in the CDR3. CDR3 DNA: TGTGCCAGCAGTGACAGGAACACCGGGGAGCTGTTTTTT. Encoded protein: CASSDRNTGELFF.

In its sample, this clone was seen a few times. This sequence joins TRBV4-2 and TRBJ2-1, with a weak D call TRBD2 (6 bases). This CDR3 is 14 amino acids long. Germline V gene lookup returns CDR1 LGHNA and CDR2 YNFKEQ. V was clipped by 4 bases and J by 7 bases, with 14 bases between them. Here the CDR3 reads CASSPTWDFNEQFF. The CDR3 DNA sequence: TGTGCCAGCAGCCCGACCTGGGACTTTAATGAGCAGTTCTTC.

This chain uses TRBV6-1 with TRBJ2-3, with D tentatively TRBD1 or TRBD2 (5 bases each). The CDR3 is made up of 15 amino acids. Trimming took 2 bases from V and 1 from J, leaving 10 bases between them. Germline assignment: CDR1 MNHNS and CDR2 SASEGT. In nucleotides, the CDR3 is TGTGCCAGCAGTGAATGGACGGGGCGCACAGATACGCAGTATTTT. Its protein product is CASSEWTGRTDTQYF.

The chain couples TRBV30 to TRBJ2-3; TRBD2 agrees at 10 bases. Trimming cost V 2 bases and J 4 bases; bases outside gene matches: 3. The CDR3 has 14 amino acids. Germline-derived CDR1 and CDR2 are GTSNPN and SVGIG (reference sequence). The CDR3 sequence is CAWSTGTSADTQYF. CDR3 sequence (DNA): TGTGCCTGGAGTACCGGGACTAGCGCAGATACGCAGTATTTT.

The chain links TRBV3-1 (or the pseudogene TRBV3-2) to TRBJ2-2, with 7 positions matching TRBD2. The CDR3 has 16 amino acids. Germline values: CDR1 LGHDT, CDR2 YNNKEL (reference sequence). The V and J ends lost 1 base and 6 bases, in that order; junction bases with no gene match: 8. CDR3 loop: CASSQGSAGVAGELFF. For the CDR3, the DNA is TGTGCCAGCAGCCAAGGGTCGGCGGGAGTGGCCGGGGAGCTGTTTTTT.